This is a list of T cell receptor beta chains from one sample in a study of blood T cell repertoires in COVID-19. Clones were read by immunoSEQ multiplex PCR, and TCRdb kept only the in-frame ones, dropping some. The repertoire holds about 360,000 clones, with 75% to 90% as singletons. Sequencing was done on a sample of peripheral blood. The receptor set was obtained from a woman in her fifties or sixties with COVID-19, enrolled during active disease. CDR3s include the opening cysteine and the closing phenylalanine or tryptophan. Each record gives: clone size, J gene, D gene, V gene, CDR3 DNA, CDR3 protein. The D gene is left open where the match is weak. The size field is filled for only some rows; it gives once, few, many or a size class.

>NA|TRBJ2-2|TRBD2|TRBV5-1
TGCGCCAGCAGCTTGGCCGGGACTAGCCGGGGACGGCCCGGGGAGCTGTTTTTT
CASSLAGTSRGRPGELFF
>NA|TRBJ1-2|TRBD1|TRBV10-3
TGTGCCATCAGTCGGGACAGGGGGCTTAATTATGGCTACACCTTC
CAISRDRGLNYGYTF
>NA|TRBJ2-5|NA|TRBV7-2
TGTGCCAGCAGCTTAGCCCGCGTCGAGACCCAGTACTTC
CASSLARVETQYF
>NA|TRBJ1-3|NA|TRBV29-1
TGCAGCGTTGGACTGAACTCTGGAAACACCATATATTTT
CSVGLNSGNTIYF
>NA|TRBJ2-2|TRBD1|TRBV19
TGTGCCAGTAGTATTACAGGGGACAGTACCGGGGAGCTGTTTTTT
CASSITGDSTGELFF
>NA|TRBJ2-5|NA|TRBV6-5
TGTGCCAGCAGTTTACCAGGGGAGGAGACCCAGTACTTC
CASSLPGEETQYF
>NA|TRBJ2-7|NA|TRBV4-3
TGCGCCAGCAGCCAAGAGGGCAGGTCCTACGAGCAGTACTTC
CASSQEGRSYEQYF
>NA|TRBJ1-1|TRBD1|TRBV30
TGTGCCTGGGGGGCCCTAGGACAGGGAGGCACTGAAGCTTTCTTT
CAWGALGQGGTEAFF
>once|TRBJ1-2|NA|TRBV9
TGTGCCAGCAGCGATGACACGAACTATGGCTACACCTTC
CASSDDTNYGYTF
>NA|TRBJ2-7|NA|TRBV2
TGTGCCAGCAGTGGAAGGGGCTTGGACTACGAGCAGTACTTC
CASSGRGLDYEQYF
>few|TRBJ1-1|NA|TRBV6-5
TGTGCCAGCAGGAGGATTGCGTTGAACACTGAAGCTTTCTTT
CASRRIALNTEAFF
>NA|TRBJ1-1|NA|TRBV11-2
TGTGCCAGCAGCTCACAGCCGAACACTGAAGCTTTCTTT
CASSSQPNTEAFF
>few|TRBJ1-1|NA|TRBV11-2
TGTGCCAGCAGCTTAGGACTGAAGAACACTGAAGCTTTCTTT
CASSLGLKNTEAFF
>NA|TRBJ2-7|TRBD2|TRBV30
TGTGCCTGGACCCGGTGGGGGGGTTCCTACGAGCAGTACTTC
CAWTRWGGSYEQYF
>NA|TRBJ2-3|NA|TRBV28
TGTGCCAGCAGTCTTGGACAGATCACAGATACGCAGTATTTT
CASSLGQITDTQYF
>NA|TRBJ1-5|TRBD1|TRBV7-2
TGTGCCAGCAGCACAGACAGGGCTCAGCCCCAGCATTTT
CASSTDRAQPQHF
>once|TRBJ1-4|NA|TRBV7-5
TGTGTCAGAAGCCTGACTGCTAATGAAAAACTGTTTTTT
CVRSLTANEKLFF
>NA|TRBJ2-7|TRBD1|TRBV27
TGTGCCAGCAGTCAGGGACAGGGGTCACCCGAGCAGTACTTC
CASSQGQGSPEQYF
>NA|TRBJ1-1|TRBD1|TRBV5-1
TGCGCCAGCAGCTTGGAGGGGACAGGGAACACTGAAGCTTTCTTT
CASSLEGTGNTEAFF
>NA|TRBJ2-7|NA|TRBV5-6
TGTGCCAGCAGCGGGCCCAATCCCTACGAGCAGTACTTC
CASSGPNPYEQYF
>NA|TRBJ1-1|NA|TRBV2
TGTGCCAGCAGTGGGCAGGCGAACACTGAAGCTTTCTTT
CASSGQANTEAFF
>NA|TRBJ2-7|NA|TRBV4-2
TGTGCCAGCAGCCAAAGATTCGGGGAATCCTACGAGCAGTACTTC
CASSQRFGESYEQYF
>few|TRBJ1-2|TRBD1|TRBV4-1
TGCGCCAGCAGCCAAGATTTCCGGACAGGGTTCGGCTACACCTTC
CASSQDFRTGFGYTF
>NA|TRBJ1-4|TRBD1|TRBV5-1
TGCGCCAGCAGCTTAGGCGGACAGGGGGCACAAAAACTGTTTTTT
CASSLGGQGAQKLFF
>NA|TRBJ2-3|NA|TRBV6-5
TGTGCCAGCAGCCGCACGCGGAGCACAGATACGCAGTATTTT
CASSRTRSTDTQYF
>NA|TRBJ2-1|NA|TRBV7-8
TGTGCCAGCAGCCCTGGAGGCTATGAGCAGTTCTTC
CASSPGGYEQFF
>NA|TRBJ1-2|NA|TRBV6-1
TGTGCCAGCAGTGAGACGGGGAACTATGGCTACACCTTC
CASSETGNYGYTF
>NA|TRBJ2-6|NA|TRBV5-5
TGTGCCTCGTCGGAGGTGGGGGCCAACGTCCTGACTTTC
CASSEVGANVLTF
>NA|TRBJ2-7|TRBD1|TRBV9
TGTGCCAGCAGCCCCGGACAGGGGGCCTACGAGCAGTACTTC
CASSPGQGAYEQYF
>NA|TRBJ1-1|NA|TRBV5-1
TGCGCCAGCAGCTTGGCCGAGAGGAGACGCACTGAAGCTTTCTTT
CASSLAERRRTEAFF
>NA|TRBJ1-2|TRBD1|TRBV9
TGTGCCAGCACCCCGGGACAGGGAATAACCAATGGCTACACCTTC
CASTPGQGITNGYTF
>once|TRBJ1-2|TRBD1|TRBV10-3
TGTGCCATCAGTGCGACAGGGGTCGGCTACACCTTC
CAISATGVGYTF
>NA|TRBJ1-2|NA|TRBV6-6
TGTGTCGCCTCAGGGCGGTTTGGCTACACCTTC
CVASGRFGYTF
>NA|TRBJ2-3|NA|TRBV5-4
TGTGCCAGCAGCTTGTCATCAGATACGCAGTATTTT
CASSLSSDTQYF
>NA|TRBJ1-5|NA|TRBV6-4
TGTGCCAGCAGTCCGCAGGGGCTAAGCAATCAGCCCCAGCATTTT
CASSPQGLSNQPQHF
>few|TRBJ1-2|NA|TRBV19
TGTGCCAGTAGCGAGCAGGGGTCCTATGGCTACACCTTC
CASSEQGSYGYTF
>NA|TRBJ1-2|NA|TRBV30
TGTGCCTGGAGTGTAAGAGACGGCGGCTATGGCTACACCTTC
CAWSVRDGGYGYTF
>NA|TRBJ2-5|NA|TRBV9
TGTGCCAGCAGCGCTCAGGGGACACAAGAGACCCAGTACTTC
CASSAQGTQETQYF
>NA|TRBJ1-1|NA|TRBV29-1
TGCAGCGTTTACCTAGGACAGCCGAACACTGAAGCTTTCTTT
CSVYLGQPNTEAFF